This T cell receptor beta chain was sequenced for a study of OX40 agonist ivuxolimab in advanced cancers. Background on the study: Ivuxolimab is a fully human IgG2 antibody that activates OX40 (CD134). Mean age approximately 66 years, range roughly 20 to 85; nearly 85% male.

The protocol was immunoSEQ multiplex PCR, while the TCRdb copy is restricted to in-frame clones and leaves out a portion. The table includes about 26,000 clones, more than 75% detected once. Trimming removed 3 bases at V and 3 bases at J, with 9 bases between. CDR3 length: 13 amino acids. Germline V CDR1 and CDR2: MGHRA, YSYEKL. On this clone itself: Antigen specificity is unknown.

Study findings and constraints: Certain nonresponders likewise exhibited a low normalized T-cell clonal expansion. Among the least clonally expanded were partial responders at 0.1-3.0 mg/kg.

The source was CD4+ or CD8+ T cells sorted from blood, collected in a trial of the OX40 agonist ivuxolimab. The chain couples TRBV4-1 to TRBJ2-7; D not certain. This receptor was identified in an adult with an advanced solid tumor such as melanoma, head and neck, liver or kidney cancer. DNA of the CDR3: TGCGCCAGCAGCCACCGGACGGGCTACGAGCAGTACTTC. It is translated as CASSHRTGYEQYF.